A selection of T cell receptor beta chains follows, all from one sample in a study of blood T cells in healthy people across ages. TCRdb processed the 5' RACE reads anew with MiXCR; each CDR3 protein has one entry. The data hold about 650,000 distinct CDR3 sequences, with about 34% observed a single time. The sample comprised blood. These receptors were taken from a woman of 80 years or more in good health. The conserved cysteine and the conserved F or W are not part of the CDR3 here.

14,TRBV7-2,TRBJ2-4,ASSLARLAAENIQY
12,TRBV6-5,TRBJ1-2,ASSLGASSYGYT
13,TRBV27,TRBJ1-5,ASSPDGRPNQPQH
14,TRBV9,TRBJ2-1,ASGALMAGGINEQF
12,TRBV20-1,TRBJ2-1,SALPGLGGHEQF
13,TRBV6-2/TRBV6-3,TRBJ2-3,ASSYDFASGVTQY
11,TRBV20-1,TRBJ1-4,SAGRAPNEKLF
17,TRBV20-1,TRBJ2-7,SARSGQISAPLDRYEQY
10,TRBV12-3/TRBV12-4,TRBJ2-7,ASGEIPYEQY
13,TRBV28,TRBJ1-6,ASSRNRDGGSPLH